The 15 T cell receptor beta chains in this list originate from one sample, sequenced in a study of cytomegalovirus exposure and HLA in healthy donors. Primers: 60 Vbeta forward and 13 Jbeta reverse. Profiling relied on immunoSEQ multiplex PCR, and the TCRdb table lists in-frame clones only, not all of them. Of roughly 43,000 clones in the sample, roughly 60% were seen once. Sequenced input: PBMCs. All receptors derive from a human donor in good health.

This chain uses TRBV28 with TRBJ2-7; TRBD1 aligns across 8 bases. There are 14 residues in the CDR3. Germline-derived CDR1 and CDR2 are MDHEN and SYDVKM. Trimming removed 5 bases from V and 2 bases from J; junction bases left unmatched: 5. DNA for the CDR3: TGTGCCAGCAGTACCCGGACAGGGACCTACGAGCAGTACTTC. Protein product: CASSTRTGTYEQYF.

The chain joins TRBV19 to TRBJ1-2; unclear D gene. The V end was cut by 1 base, the J end by 5 bases, with 8 bases between. Germline-derived CDR1 and CDR2 are LNHDA and SQIVND (reference sequence). The CDR3 has 13 residues. CDR3 nucleotides: TGTGCCAGTAGTATAGTCGGGGTTTATGGCTACACCTTC. This translates into CASSIVGVYGYTF.

This chain connects TRBV15 to TRBJ1-5; D unresolved. V lost 1 base, J lost 7 bases, and 14 bases lay in between. Germline V gene data show CDR1 as LNHNV and CDR2 as YYDKDF (reference sequence). This CDR3 comprises 15 residues. CDR3 DNA: TGTGCCACCAGCAGAGGGTACGCTACGGGGCAGCCCCAGCATTTT. It yields the protein CATSRGYATGQPQHF. Together with reference TRBV15 and TRBJ1-5, the CDR3 gives the full variable domain: DAMVIQNPRYQVTQFGKPVTLSCSQTLNHNVMYWYQQKSSQAPKLLFHYYDKDFNNEADTPDNFQSRRPNTSFCFLDIRSPGLGDTAMYLCATSRGYATGQPQHFGDGTRLSIL.

A note on this clone: At one of its ends the junction is not consistent with the germline gene, which may arise from a read error. V usage is TRBV5-1 and J usage is TRBJ2-2; tentatively, D is TRBD1 (6 bases). CDR1 is SGHRS, CDR2 YFSETQ, per germline. This CDR3 has 15 residues. CDR3 nucleotide sequence: TGCGCCAGCAGCCAGTCAACAGGGAGCACCGGGGAACTGTTTTTT. Residues: CASSQSTGSTGELFF.

This chain links TRBV5-4 with TRBJ2-3, with 9 bases identical to TRBD2. Germline V gene lookup returns CDR1 SGHNT and CDR2 YYREEE (reference sequence). J gave up 0 bases and V 0 bases, and 8 bases lay outside the gene matches. This CDR3 contains 18 residues. CDR3 bases: TGTGCCAGCAGCTTGGGGGGACTAGCAGCTTCTAGCACAGATACGCAGTATTTT. Amino acid sequence: CASSLGGLAASSTDTQYF.

The chain is built from TRBV4-2 and TRBJ2-7; unclear D gene. Germline CDR1 reads LGHNA; CDR2 reads YNFKEQ. The CDR3 has 15 residues. V was trimmed by 3 bases and J by 3 bases, leaving 15 bases between them. The CDR3 DNA is TGTGCCAGCAGCCATCTTCGCTATAGGAGCTACGAGCAGTACTTC. It translates to CASSHLRYRSYEQYF.

This sequence joins TRBV11-2 and TRBJ2-2, with D possibly matching TRBD2 (5 bases). Trimming took off 1 base at V and 0 bases at J, with 6 bases between the two ends. The CDR3 length is 15 residues. Germline values: CDR1 SGHAT, CDR2 FQNNGV. The CDR3 loop is CASSLVGANTGELFF. The CDR3 coding sequence is TGTGCCAGCAGCTTAGTGGGAGCGAACACCGGGGAGCTGTTTTTT.

This sequence joins TRBV28 and TRBJ1-1; 8 bases align to TRBD1. The V gene's germline CDR1 is MDHEN and CDR2 SYDVKM. This CDR3 is 14 amino acids long. Trimming removed 5 bases from V and 1 base from J; junction bases left unmatched: 3. CDR3 nucleotide sequence: TGTGCCAGCAGTCAGGGGGCAGGGAACACTGAAGCTTTCTTT. It yields the protein CASSQGAGNTEAFF.

This clone was picked up one time. The CDR3, as DNA: TGTGCCAGCAGCCCCCGCGACAGGGGAGTAAATCAGCCCCAGCATTTT. Protein: CASSPRDRGVNQPQHF. V is TRBV7-6 and J is TRBJ1-5, with 8 nucleotides matching TRBD1. The junction had 10 bases not matched to a gene; V was cut back by 5 bases and J by 4 bases. This CDR3 is built from 16 residues. Germline V gene sequence: CDR1 SGHVS, CDR2 FNYEAQ.

This chain uses TRBV9 with TRBJ1-1; TRBD1 matches at 8 bases. CDR3 length: 13 amino acids. The ends lost 3 bases at V and 5 bases at J; junction bases unmatched: 3. The germline gives CDR1 SGDLS, CDR2 YYNGEE. CDR3 residues: CASSGQGWTEAFF. The CDR3 nucleotides are TGTGCCAGCAGCGGACAGGGGTGGACTGAAGCTTTCTTT.

This clone has just a few counts. CDR3 DNA: TGTGCGACGACTAGGCGGAGGGACACTGAAGCTTTCTTT. Its protein is CATTRRRDTEAFF. This chain links TRBV30 with TRBJ1-1, with D hard to call. This CDR3 has 13 residues. Germline CDR1 reads GTSNPN; CDR2 reads SVGIG (reference sequence). The full variable domain, in which reference TRBV30 and TRBJ1-1 provide the parts outside the CDR3, is SQTIHQWPATLVQPVGSPLSLECTVEGTSNPNLYWYRQAAGRGLQLLFYSVGIGQISSEVPQNLSASRPQDRQFILSSKKLLLSDSGFYLCATTRRRDTEAFFGQGTRLTVV.

This chain uses TRBV11-2 with TRBJ1-2; D not resolved. Germline CDR1 is SGHAT and CDR2 is FQNNGV. The CDR3 sequence is 12 residues long. Trimming shortened V by 3 bases and J by 4 bases, and 6 bases separated the two germline ends. The CDR3 nucleotides read TGTGCCAGCAGCTTCGACACCTATGGCTACACCTTC. Protein: CASSFDTYGYTF.

The table lists this clone with a few counts. The rearrangement joins TRBV5-6 to TRBJ2-3; D unresolved. Germline V gene sequence: CDR1 SGHDT, CDR2 YYEEEE. The CDR3 totals 13 residues. V was clipped by 5 bases and J by 1 base, with 8 bases between them. The CDR3 loop reads CASSPLGTDTQYF. The DNA for the CDR3 is TGTGCCAGCAGTCCTCTCGGCACAGATACGCAGTATTTT.

The chain has TRBV5-1 and TRBJ1-2; 7 bases match TRBD1. J was trimmed by 5 bases and V by 4 bases; bases with no gene match: 8. The CDR3 sequence is 14 residues long. The germline V gene encodes CDR1 SGHRS and CDR2 YFSETQ. The CDR3 DNA sequence: TGCGCCAGCAGCCCCGGGAGGGGGCCTTATGGCTACACCTTC. Its translation is CASSPGRGPYGYTF.

This clone occurred a few times. The chain couples TRBV28 to TRBJ1-4, with 9 bases that match TRBD1. Per the germline V gene, CDR1 is MDHEN and CDR2 is SYDVKM. V gave up 6 bases and J gave up 0 bases; unmatched junction bases: 11. The CDR3 is made up of 18 amino acids. CDR3 region: CASSHDRGWGPTNEKLFF. DNA of the CDR3: TGTGCCAGCAGCCACGACAGGGGGTGGGGACCAACTAATGAAAAACTGTTTTTT.